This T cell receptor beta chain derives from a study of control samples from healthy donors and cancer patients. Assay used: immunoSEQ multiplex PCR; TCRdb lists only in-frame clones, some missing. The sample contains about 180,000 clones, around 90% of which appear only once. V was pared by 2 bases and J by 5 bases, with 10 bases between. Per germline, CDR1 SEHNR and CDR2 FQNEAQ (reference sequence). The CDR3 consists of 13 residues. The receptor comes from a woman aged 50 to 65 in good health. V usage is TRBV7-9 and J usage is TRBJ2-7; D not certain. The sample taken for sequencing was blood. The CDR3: CASSLWGGNEQYF. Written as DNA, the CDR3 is TGTGCCAGCAGCTTATGGGGTGGGAACGAGCAGTACTTC.